What follows is one T cell receptor beta chain and its context. This clone was observed a single time. What this receptor recognizes is not known. No much larger clone exists at a distance of one base, and base qualities are not known. These data are taken from a study of a mutant IDH1 vaccine in newly diagnosed glioma (dated by TCRdb to the early 2020s). A note on the overall study: In the chemotherapy-containing groups, vaccination started alongside temozolomide cycles, whereas in patients who had radiotherapy alone it started 4-6 weeks after radiotherapy. Before enrollment, most patients had been given radiochemotherapy with temozolomide as standard therapy, while the rest had received either radiotherapy alone or temozolomide alone. The week-35 safety follow-up took place at visit V12, and the week-47 end of study took place at visit V13. Longitudinal TCRB deep sequencing was performed for about two dozen treated patients wherever samples were available for exploratory analyses. Peripheral blood was drawn at six visits: V03 (baseline), V05, V07, V10, V12 and V13. Of the roughly 34 treated patients, about 62% were male and approximately 40% were female, and the mean age was approximately 40 years.

Interpreted using the paper, the time point label stands for: week 35, safety follow-up. Every vaccine dose consisted of 300 ug of a 20-mer mutant IDH1 peptide in Montanide, administered subcutaneously together with topical imiquimod. Patients were given eight vaccinations, in weeks 1, 3, 5, 7, 11, 15, 19 and 23, which matched visits V03 through V10. Newly diagnosed WHO grade 3 or 4 IDH1-mutant astrocytomas showing loss of nuclear ATRX were present in the donors. The samples were drawn from NOA16, a multicentre, single-arm, open-label phase I trial in Germany that tested a mutant IDH1 peptide vaccine in humans for the first time. Genomic DNA for TCRB sequencing was extracted from EDTA blood using the DNeasy Blood and Tissue Kit. General study outcomes and caveats: The authors stated that sample limitations prevented analyses of patient blood samples from being reproduced. Immune responses induced by the vaccine were seen in about 93% of patients across multiple MHC alleles. Changes in the top peripheral T cell clonotypes picked up by TCRB sequencing did not appear to be linked to pseudoprogression. PBMC samples for TCRB deep sequencing were selected based on availability.

For CDR1 and CDR2, the germline V gene (reference sequence) lists LNHDA and SQIVND. Trimming removed 1 base from V and 0 bases from J, leaving 7 bases between the germline ends. The CDR3 goes from the cysteine to the phenylalanine over 15 residues. The read is trimmed to its CDR3 DNA, 45 bases read in frame from base 1. Libraries came from the immunoSEQ multiplex PCR assay. The hsTCRB Kit was used according to the manufacturer's protocol to amplify rearranged TCR beta chain sequences. Sequencing of TCRB libraries was carried out on an Illumina MiSeq. The original pipeline was this. The proprietary platform of the kit vendor was used for demultiplexing, trimming and gene mapping. TCRdb carries this immuneACCESS record with in-frame sequences only. Its versions omit some clonotypes, under half of them owing to an unresolved V gene in the studies checked, with the rest unexplained. That table supplies the V and J calls and clone size; D and trimming were determined from the DNA. The sample records under 60,000 clones, approximately 80% of which are singletons. The ten top clones hold more than 9% of the sample.

The source material was PBMCs, sampled from a glioma patient whose treatment included an IDH1 peptide vaccine. The chain is assembled from TRBV19 and TRBJ1-3, with no confident D gene call. The sequence came from a man in his forties with glioma. Read as DNA, the sequence is TGTGCCAGTAGTATAGGGCCAAACTCTGGAAACACCATATATTTT. Translated, it gives CASSIGPNSGNTIYF.